The subject of this entry is one T cell receptor (beta chain). Sorted populations all exceeded 95% purity. This entry belongs to a study of beta chain features in type 1 diabetes. Every bit of the isolated RNA underwent reverse transcription, so sequencing read expressed TCRB transcripts. Only in-frame clones appear in the TCRdb table, and some are missing; sequencing was by immunoSEQ multiplex PCR. This sample carries around 99,000 clones, approximately 37% of them seen once, and the ten largest clones take 0.06% to 0.075%. Germline values: CDR1 MDHEN, CDR2 SYDVKM. The CDR3 totals 14 residues. V lost 7 bases and J lost 6, with 16 bases in between.

The sample taken for sequencing was stem cell memory CD4+ T cells from blood. This rearrangement joins TRBV28 to TRBJ2-1; possibly TRBD2 for D (5 bases). This clonotype originated in a woman under 30 in good health. The CDR3 here is CASTSSAGFNEQFF. CDR3 nucleotide sequence: TGTGCCAGCACCTCGAGTGCGGGTTTCAATGAGCAGTTCTTC.